The 26 T cell receptor beta chains below come from one sample, sequenced in a study of Ad26.COV2.S vaccination and SARS-CoV-2 variants. Treatment in this sample: 19 received Ad26.COV2.S at low or high dose, single or two shots; roughly five received placebo; per-sample allocation not given. Specimens were obtained on day 63 following the first vaccine or placebo injection. Sequencing used immunoSEQ multiplex PCR; TCRdb keeps in-frame clones, though not all of them. The profile shows some 340,000 clones, approximately 86% of them singletons. The material was peripheral blood, obtained in a trial of Ad26.COV2.S vaccine versus placebo. The source is a person aged 18-65 years who received the Ad26.COV2.S COVID-19 vaccine or a placebo.

The V gene is TRBV28, the J gene TRBJ2-7; 8 bases align to TRBD1. This CDR3 has 15 residues. CDR1 and CDR2 from the germline V gene are MDHEN and SYDVKM. V lost 5 bases and J lost 2; bases outside the gene matches: 8. CDR3 region: CASSIRDRLAYEQYF. The CDR3 DNA reads TGTGCCAGCAGTATCCGGGACAGGCTAGCCTACGAGCAGTACTTC.

The chain employs TRBV19 and TRBJ1-4; TRBD1 might be the D (5 bases). Trimming stripped 7 bases from V and 3 bases from J, with 15 bases between. The CDR3 totals 15 residues. Germline CDR1 is LNHDA and CDR2 is SQIVND (reference sequence). This chain's CDR3 is CASKDGTRPNEKLFF. For the CDR3, the DNA is TGTGCCAGTAAGGACGGGACCAGACCTAATGAAAAACTGTTTTTT.

The CDR3 region has the DNA TGTGCCACCAGCGGACAGTCCGTCGATTCACCCCTCCACTTT. Translated, it gives CATSGQSVDSPLHF. The chain combines TRBV15 with TRBJ1-6, with D perhaps matching TRBD1 (6 bases). The CDR3 is made up of 14 amino acids. Trimming pared 5 bases from V and 8 bases from J, leaving 13 bases between. Looked up from germline, CDR1 is LNHNV and CDR2 is YYDKDF (reference sequence).

V and J are TRBV7-2 and TRBJ2-3; 9 nucleotides align to TRBD2. V was pared by 3 bases and J by 3 bases, with 7 bases of the junction left unmatched. The CDR3 consists of 16 residues. Germline V gene data show CDR1 as SGHTA and CDR2 as FQGNSA. CDR3 sequence reads: CASSLSGTSRTDTQYF. In DNA, the CDR3 is TGTGCCAGCAGCTTGTCCGGGACTAGCAGGACAGATACGCAGTATTTT.

The J gene is TRBJ2-6, the V gene TRBV3-1 (or the pseudogene TRBV3-2); D gene uncertain. Germline CDR1 reads LGHDT; CDR2 reads YNNKEL (reference sequence). The V end lost 3 bases, the J end lost 2 bases, and 11 bases lay between the germline ends. CDR3 length: 16 residues. The CDR3 loop is CASSQGIRPGANVLTF. The CDR3 DNA reads as TGTGCCAGCAGCCAGGGGATCCGGCCTGGGGCCAACGTCCTGACTTTC.

This chain connects TRBV5-1 to TRBJ2-7; no reliable D call. Trimming took off 4 bases at V and 3 bases at J, with 17 bases between the two ends. CDR3 length: 15 amino acids. Germline CDR1 and CDR2: SGHRS and YFSETQ. The CDR3 region is CASSLDGRPLYEQYF. The CDR3 coding sequence is TGCGCCAGCAGCCTAGACGGAAGACCCCTCTACGAGCAGTACTTC.

This clone occurred once. The CDR3 DNA is TGCAGCTTTCAGCGGATGGGCACAGATACGCAGTATTTT. The encoded protein is CSFQRMGTDTQYF. V is TRBV29-1 and J is TRBJ2-3; perhaps TRBD2 as D (5 bases). CDR1 is SQVTM and CDR2 is ANQGSEA in the germline V gene. V was pared by 8 bases and J by 1 base, with 13 bases between. The CDR3 runs 13 residues.

The chain carries TRBV5-1 and TRBJ1-6; tentative D call: TRBD1 (6 bases). V lost 3 bases and J 10 bases, leaving 17 bases between the germline ends. Germline values: CDR1 SGHRS, CDR2 YFSETQ. This CDR3 is 15 amino acids long. CDR3 sequence (DNA): TGCGCCAGCAGCTCACAGGGAGGGAGGGACTCACCCCTCCACTTT. It yields the protein CASSSQGGRDSPLHF.

The V gene is TRBV7-2, the J gene TRBJ2-7; 12 nucleotides match TRBD2. J was trimmed by 6 bases and V by 1 base; bases with no gene match: 4. The germline V gene has CDR1 SGHTA and CDR2 FQGNSA. The CDR3 length is 15 residues. This CDR3 reads CASSLGLAGGREQYF. The CDR3 DNA reads TGTGCCAGCAGCTTAGGGCTAGCGGGGGGGCGCGAGCAGTACTTC.

The CDR3 DNA sequence: TGTGCCAGCAGTTACTCTTTCAATTCACCCCTCCACTTT. As protein: CASSYSFNSPLHF. The chain joins TRBV6-5 to TRBJ1-6; D not resolved. In germline, CDR1 is MNHEY, CDR2 SVGAGI. This CDR3 contains 13 residues. The V end lost 0 bases, the J end lost 7 bases, and 4 bases lay between the germline ends.

The chain uses TRBV28 and TRBJ2-1; a weak D match, TRBD1 (5 bases). The ends were cut back, 6 bases at V and 0 bases at J, with 6 bases in the middle. Looked up from germline, CDR1 is MDHEN and CDR2 is SYDVKM. The CDR3 has 13 amino acids. The CDR3 sequence is CASRGPSYNEQFF. The CDR3 nucleotides read TGTGCCAGCAGGGGGCCCTCCTACAATGAGCAGTTCTTC.

The gene calls are TRBV7-2 and TRBJ1-5; D unclear. CDR1 and CDR2 from the germline V gene are SGHTA and FQGNSA. V was shortened by 1 base and J by 5 bases, with 12 bases between the two germline ends. The CDR3 length is 15 residues. CDR3 residues: CASSLVGRLDQPQHF. The CDR3 nucleotides read TGTGCCAGCAGCTTAGTGGGCAGGCTTGATCAGCCCCAGCATTTT. Variable domain in full (rest from reference TRBV7-2 and TRBJ1-5): GAGVSQSPSNKVTEKGKDVELRCDPISGHTALYWYRQSLGQGLEFLIYFQGNSAPDKSGLPSDRFSAERTGGSVSTLTIQRTQQEDSAVYLCASSLVGRLDQPQHFGDGTRLSIL.

The V call is TRBV19, the J call TRBJ2-3; D perhaps matches TRBD2 (6 bases). V lost 5 bases and J 10 bases, leaving 22 bases between the germline ends. Germline V gives CDR1 LNHDA, CDR2 SQIVND (reference sequence). CDR3 size: 15 residues. The CDR3 DNA reads as TGTGCCAGTAGTCCCATGGGCGGGGCACCTGGGGCGCAGTATTTT. The encoded protein is CASSPMGGAPGAQYF.

The chain recombines TRBV18 with TRBJ2-5; D might be TRBD1 or TRBD2, each matching 5 bases. This CDR3 spans 16 amino acids. Germline loops: CDR1 KGHSH, CDR2 LQKENI. The V and J ends lost 1 base and 5 bases respectively, with 17 bases between them. CDR3 coding DNA: TGTGCCAGCTCACCACGTGTAGCTCGGGGCGGGGAGACCCAGTACTTC. Its translation: CASSPRVARGGETQYF.

This clone was recorded only once. This chain links TRBV27 with TRBJ1-1; D is unresolved. V shed 8 bases and J shed 0 bases, with 13 bases lying between them. CDR3 size: 14 residues. Germline CDR1 is MNHEY and CDR2 is SMNVEV (reference sequence). CDR3 in DNA: TGTGCCAGCGCCCGGAAGCTAATGAACACTGAAGCTTTCTTT. Protein product: CASARKLMNTEAFF.

The chain recombines TRBV19 with TRBJ2-5, with D possibly matching TRBD1 (5 bases). The CDR3 length is 14 residues. The germline V gene encodes CDR1 LNHDA and CDR2 SQIVND (reference sequence). The V and J ends lost 5 bases and 5 bases respectively, with 15 bases between them. CDR3 bases: TGTGCCAGTAGTCGGCGGTTAGGGGTCGAGACCCAGTACTTC. Amino acid sequence: CASSRRLGVETQYF. Complete variable domain (other parts from reference TRBV19 and TRBJ2-5): DGGITQSPKYLFRKEGQNVTLSCEQNLNHDAMYWYRQDPGQGLRLIYYSQIVNDFQKGDIAEGYSVSREKKESFPLTVTSAQKNPTAFYLCASSRRLGVETQYFGPGTRLLVL.

This clone was picked up a small number of times. The chain recombines TRBV27 with TRBJ1-2; 9 nucleotides agree with TRBD1. V shed 5 bases and J 4 bases; nucleotides not matched to a gene: 8. Germline V lookup: CDR1 MNHEY, CDR2 SMNVEV (reference sequence). The CDR3 has 15 amino acids. CDR3 sequence reads: CASSPSSTGGYGYTF. The DNA for the CDR3 is TGTGCCAGCAGTCCTTCTTCGACAGGGGGCTATGGCTACACCTTC.

The chain links TRBV28 to TRBJ2-7; possibly TRBD2 for D (5 bases). V gave up 3 bases and J gave up 4 bases, with 16 bases separating them. The CDR3 runs to 15 residues. Germline V CDR1 and CDR2: MDHEN, SYDVKM. CDR3 coding DNA: TGTGCCAGCAGTTTTACCGGGTCGGGGAGTTACGAGCAGTACTTC. Translation: CASSFTGSGSYEQYF.

The V call is TRBV6-5, the J call TRBJ1-2; 8 nucleotides match TRBD1. The germline V gene encodes CDR1 MNHEY and CDR2 SVGAGI. V dropped 6 bases and J dropped 8; count of bases not matched to a gene: 8. This CDR3 has 13 amino acids. The CDR3 bases are TGTGCCAGCAGACAGGGGGGTGATGAGGGCTACACCTTC. Translation gives CASRQGGDEGYTF.

V is TRBV27 and J is TRBJ1-5; 10 positions agree with TRBD1. The CDR3 covers 16 residues. V gave up 1 base and J gave up 1 base; unmatched junction bases: 1. Germline values: CDR1 MNHEY, CDR2 SMNVEV (reference sequence). In nucleotides, the CDR3 is TGTGCCAGCAGTTTATTGGGACAGGGGAGCAATCAGCCCCAGCATTTT. It is translated as CASSLLGQGSNQPQHF.

The J gene is TRBJ1-2, the V gene TRBV29-1; D gene uncertain. The germline gives CDR1 SQVTM, CDR2 ANQGSEA. V was shortened by 6 bases and J by 3 bases, with 17 bases between the two germline ends. CDR3 length equals 14 residues. The chain's CDR3 is CSVGSFISDYGYTF. The CDR3 DNA sequence: TGCAGCGTGGGGTCGTTTATCAGCGACTATGGCTACACCTTC.

The rearrangement joins TRBV15 to TRBJ1-2; 10 bases map to TRBD1. Trimming removed 4 bases from V and 3 bases from J; junction bases left unmatched: 8. In germline, CDR1 is LNHNV, CDR2 YYDKDF (reference sequence). The CDR3 is 16 amino acids. CDR3 in DNA: TGTGCCACCAGCACAACTAGGACAGGGGGAGACTATGGCTACACCTTC. Protein product: CATSTTRTGGDYGYTF.

This clone was counted a single time. The V gene is TRBV5-4, the J gene TRBJ2-5, with a tentative D call TRBD2 (6 bases). Trimming pared 0 bases from V and 4 bases from J, leaving 16 bases between. The CDR3 extends over 16 amino acids. Germline lookup yields CDR1 SGHNT and CDR2 YYREEE (reference sequence). DNA of the CDR3: TGTGCCAGCAGCTTGGGGGCGGGGTGGTTAGGAGAGACCCAGTACTTC. Translating gives CASSLGAGWLGETQYF.

The chain has TRBV2 and TRBJ2-3, with no clear D. CDR1 and CDR2 (germline): SNHLY, FYNNEI. Trimming took off 7 bases at V and 0 bases at J, with 11 bases between the two ends. The CDR3 has 14 residues. The CDR3 DNA is TGTGCCAGCACCCAAGAGAGTAGCACAGATACGCAGTATTTT. It encodes CASTQESSTDTQYF.

This clone occurred once. This CDR3 reads CASDRGQGKFF. In DNA form, the CDR3 reads TGTGCTAGTGATAGGGGACAGGGAAAGTTCTTC. This chain connects TRBV12-5 to TRBJ2-1; 9 bases agree with TRBD1. Germline V lookup: CDR1 LGHNT, CDR2 FRNRAP. With 7 bases clipped from V and 14 bases from J, the junction kept 6 bases outside the gene matches. The CDR3 has 11 residues.

The rearrangement uses TRBV2 and TRBJ2-4; TRBD1 agrees at 8 bases. CDR1 and CDR2 from the germline V gene are SNHLY and FYNNEI. Trimming cost V 5 bases and J 1 base; bases outside gene matches: 10. The CDR3 is made up of 17 amino acids. The CDR3 sequence is CASSFSSQGAAKNIQYF. Written as DNA, the CDR3 is TGTGCCAGCAGTTTCTCGTCCCAGGGGGCGGCCAAAAACATTCAGTACTTC.